Here is one TCR beta chain with its context. The method was immunoSEQ multiplex PCR; TCRdb's version includes in-frame clones alone and lacks a portion of them. The sample comprises some 93,000 clones, 85% to 95% of which are singletons, and just over 2% rests with the top ten. The data were taken from a study of T cell changes during pregnancy in multiple sclerosis. The source of this sequence is a female donor with multiple sclerosis, enrolled in a pregnancy study. Sequencing used peripheral blood, obtained after pregnancy.

DNA of the CDR3: TGTGCCAGCAGCGACAAGCGGGGGCCCACAGATACGCAGTATTTT. As protein: CASSDKRGPTDTQYF. The rearrangement uses TRBV7-2 and TRBJ2-3; 8 positions agree with TRBD2. With V trimmed by 5 bases and J by 2 bases, 6 bases remained unmatched. Germline lookup yields CDR1 SGHTA and CDR2 FQGNSA. The CDR3 extends over 15 amino acids.